Below are 27 T cell receptor beta chains sequenced from a single sample in a study of Tregs in tolerant kidney transplant recipients. Some clones are missing from TCRdb's copy, which holds only in-frame ones; the method was immunoSEQ multiplex PCR. Here the sample spans some 240,000 clones, more than 65% being singletons. Sequencing input: CD4+ T cells from blood. These receptors were taken from a human donor in good health.

J is TRBJ2-7 and V is TRBV9; 7 positions agree with TRBD1. Germline CDR1 and CDR2: SGDLS and YYNGEE. The V segment lost 3 bases and the J segment 3 bases; nucleotides outside the gene matches: 9. CDR3 length: 15 amino acids. The CDR3 DNA is TGTGCCAGCAGCGCAACAGGGGTCTGGTACTACGAGCAGTACTTC. Its translation: CASSATGVWYYEQYF.

V usage is TRBV9 and J usage is TRBJ2-1; D perhaps matches TRBD2 (7 bases). V was shortened by 3 bases and J by 4 bases, with 17 bases between the two germline ends. This CDR3 contains 16 residues. CDR1 SGDLS and CDR2 YYNGEE come from the germline V gene. CDR3 coding DNA: TGTGCCAGCAGCGGCGGCGGGGGCGGAGGGTACAATGAGCAGTTCTTC. Protein sequence: CASSGGGGGGYNEQFF.

The CDR3 nucleotides read TGTGCCAGCAGTCCCTCTTGGACGATCAATGAAAAACTGTTTTTT. Amino acid sequence: CASSPSWTINEKLFF. This chain connects TRBV27 to TRBJ1-4; no clear D. Germline CDR1 MNHEY, CDR2 SMNVEV (reference sequence). The CDR3 length is 15 residues. The germline V and J ends were trimmed by 5 bases and 5 bases, with 15 bases remaining between them.

This sequence joins TRBV7-8 and TRBJ1-2; D is unclear. The length of the CDR3 is 13 residues. Trimming took off 1 base at V and 4 bases at J, with 7 bases between the two ends. The germline V gene has CDR1 SGHVS and CDR2 FQNEAQ. The CDR3 DNA reads as TGTGCCAGCAGCTTAGGTCCAGGCTATGGCTACACCTTC. Its protein product is CASSLGPGYGYTF. The variable domain in full, with the rest retrieved from reference TRBV7-8 and TRBJ1-2, is GAGVSQSPRYKVAKRGQDVALRCDPISGHVSLFWYQQALGQGPEFLTYFQNEAQLDKSGLPSDRFFAERPEGSVSTLKIQRTQQEDSAVYLCASSLGPGYGYTFGSGTRLTVV.

This clone showed up just a few times. V gene TRBV5-1 combines with J gene TRBJ2-5; 8 bases are shared with TRBD1. V shed 6 bases, J shed 5 bases, and the junction held 12 bases outside the gene matches. The V gene's germline CDR1 is SGHRS and CDR2 YFSETQ. The CDR3 extends over 15 amino acids. The CDR3 DNA follows: TGCGCCAGCACAACACAGGGGGTTACGGGGGAGACCCAGTACTTC. Encoded protein: CASTTQGVTGETQYF.

This clone appeared once. This chain joins TRBV30 and TRBJ1-3, with TRBD1 identical over 7 bases. From germline, CDR1 is GTSNPN and CDR2 SVGIG (reference sequence). The CDR3 totals 15 residues. V lost 2 bases, J lost 5 bases, and 9 bases stayed unmatched. Written as DNA, the CDR3 is TGTGCCTGGAGTTTAAGCGACAGGGATAGAAACACCATATATTTT. This gives the protein CAWSLSDRDRNTIYF.

The V and J genes are TRBV7-2 and TRBJ1-5; 8 bases line up with TRBD1. The CDR3 is 16 amino acids. V shed 5 bases, J shed 1 base, and the junction held 7 bases outside the gene matches. CDR1 SGHTA and CDR2 FQGNSA come from the germline V gene. CDR3 nucleotide sequence: TGTGCCAGCAGCAGACAGGGGAGGCTGAGCAATCAGCCCCAGCATTTT. Amino acids: CASSRQGRLSNQPQHF. The whole variable domain, remainder taken from reference TRBV7-2 and TRBJ1-5, is GAGVSQSPSNKVTEKGKDVELRCDPISGHTALYWYRQSLGQGLEFLIYFQGNSAPDKSGLPSDRFSAERTGGSVSTLTIQRTQQEDSAVYLCASSRQGRLSNQPQHFGDGTRLSIL.

This clone was seen only a few times. The J gene is TRBJ2-7, the V gene TRBV6-1; D may match TRBD1 or TRBD2 (5 bases each). The CDR3 length is 12 residues. Germline CDR1 MNHNS, CDR2 SASEGT. V dropped 10 bases and J dropped 2 bases, with 12 bases sitting between them. CDR3 sequence: CATGTLAYEQYF. CDR3 coding DNA: TGTGCCACCGGGACCTTAGCCTACGAGCAGTACTTC.

The rearrangement joins TRBV7-2 to TRBJ2-2; the D is unclear. Germline V gene lookup returns CDR1 SGHTA and CDR2 FQGNSA. This CDR3 is built from 12 residues. V dropped 5 bases and J dropped 7 bases, with 8 bases sitting between them. DNA of the CDR3: TGTGCCAGCAGCCAGTTGCGCGGGGAGCTGTTTTTT. Its protein is CASSQLRGELFF.

The V call is TRBV9, the J call TRBJ2-3; TRBD1 matches at 10 bases. Per the germline V gene, CDR1 is SGDLS and CDR2 is YYNGEE. V shed 3 bases, J shed 1 base, and the junction held 5 bases outside the gene matches. This CDR3 is built from 16 residues. The DNA of the CDR3 is TGTGCCAGCAGCGCCGGACAGGGGGAGGGCACAGATACGCAGTATTTT. Protein product: CASSAGQGEGTDTQYF.

V and J are TRBV5-1 and TRBJ1-2; 9 bases are shared with TRBD1. V lost 1 base and J lost 2; bases outside the gene matches: 6. The CDR3 is 16 amino acids. The V gene's germline CDR1 is SGHRS and CDR2 YFSETQ. In DNA, the CDR3 is TGCGCCAGCAGCTTGCGGACAGGGGCTCGAAACTATGGCTACACCTTC. It codes for CASSLRTGARNYGYTF.

The chain couples TRBV18 to TRBJ1-2; D is ambiguous. V was cut by 2 bases and J by 1 base, with 11 bases left in between. The germline V gene has CDR1 KGHSH and CDR2 LQKENI. The CDR3 has 15 amino acids. CDR3 region: CASSPRQLDNYGYTF. CDR3 DNA: TGTGCCAGCTCACCAAGGCAGCTGGATAACTATGGCTACACCTTC.

This clone was counted a few times. The V gene is TRBV19, the J gene TRBJ1-2; TRBD1 is a possible D gene (5 bases). Trimming stripped 4 bases from V and 8 bases from J, with 11 bases between. Looked up from germline, CDR1 is LNHDA and CDR2 is SQIVND (reference sequence). The CDR3 consists of 12 residues. The DNA of the CDR3 is TGTGCCAGTAGTACAGCAGGGAAGGGCTACACCTTC. Translated: CASSTAGKGYTF.

The chain carries TRBV21-1 and TRBJ2-1; the D call in the table, TRBD2, was not verified against the DNA. TRBV21-1 represents a pseudogene. CDR3 length: 17 residues. The CDR3 spells CASSIRLLAGVYNEQFF. CDR3 nucleotides: TGTGCCAGCAGCATCCGCCTGCTAGCGGGAGTCTACAATGAGCAGTTCTTC.

Here the CDR3 reads CASSSSELWWQYF. The CDR3 coding sequence is TGTGCCAGCAGCTCCTCGGAACTCTGGTGGCAGTATTTT. The V call is TRBV13, the J call TRBJ2-3, with no clear D. The V gene's germline CDR1 is PRHDT and CDR2 FYEKMQ (reference sequence). V shed 4 bases and J shed 11 bases, with 16 bases lying between them. The CDR3 spans 13 residues.

This chain links TRBV19 with TRBJ2-7; D call uncertain. Germline lookup yields CDR1 LNHDA and CDR2 SQIVND (reference sequence). The CDR3 is made up of 14 amino acids. V lost 6 bases and J 2 bases, leaving 14 bases between the germline ends. The CDR3 coding sequence is TGTGCCAGTAGAACTGCCATTGGAGCCTACGAGCAGTACTTC. This codes for CASRTAIGAYEQYF.

The V and J genes are TRBV5-1 and TRBJ1-1; 8 nucleotides agree with TRBD1. The CDR3 is made up of 14 amino acids. Germline V gene data show CDR1 as SGHRS and CDR2 as YFSETQ. Trimming removed 0 bases from V and 3 bases from J; junction bases left unmatched: 1. For the CDR3, the DNA is TGCGCCAGCAGCTTGGACAGGGGGTACACTGAAGCTTTCTTT. Translation: CASSLDRGYTEAFF.

The chain joins TRBV5-1 to TRBJ1-4; no clear D. Trimming took 0 bases from V and 8 from J, leaving 8 bases between them. Germline CDR1 SGHRS, CDR2 YFSETQ. This CDR3 region has 13 residues. CDR3 sequence reads: CASSLGVSEKLFF. The CDR3 nucleotides read TGCGCCAGCAGCTTGGGGGTCTCCGAAAAACTGTTTTTT.

This sequence joins TRBV11-3 and TRBJ2-7; TRBD2 agrees at 7 bases. J gave up 3 bases and V 1 base, and 3 bases lay outside the gene matches. There are 14 residues in the CDR3. From germline, CDR1 is SGHNT and CDR2 YENEEA. The CDR3: CASSLAGGYYEQYF. DNA of the CDR3: TGTGCCAGCAGCTTAGCGGGAGGCTACTACGAGCAGTACTTC.

This chain uses TRBV6-5 with TRBJ1-5; no clear D. Germline-derived CDR1 and CDR2 are MNHEY and SVGAGI. CDR3 length equals 13 residues. Trimming cost V 0 bases and J 7 bases, with 7 bases left between them. For the CDR3, the DNA is TGTGCCAGCAGTTACTCGAAGGAACAGCCCCAGCATTTT. It translates to CASSYSKEQPQHF.

The J gene is TRBJ2-5, the V gene TRBV11-2, with 7 nucleotides matching TRBD1. There are 15 residues in the CDR3. Germline assignment: CDR1 SGHAT and CDR2 FQNNGV. After removal of 0 bases from V and 9 bases from J, the junction contained 10 bases not matched to a gene. In DNA form, the CDR3 reads TGTGCCAGCAGCTTAGATCGTGGACAGGTATTTTCCCAGTACTTC. Protein: CASSLDRGQVFSQYF.

V and J are TRBV29-1 and TRBJ2-7; 7 bases agree with TRBD2. The CDR3 has 16 amino acids. V shed 8 bases and J 0 bases; nucleotides not matched to a gene: 16. The V gene's germline CDR1 is SQVTM and CDR2 ANQGSEA. Here the CDR3 DNA reads TGCAGCATTAGGAGGGGATATGCGGGAGCCTCCTACGAGCAGTACTTC. Amino acids: CSIRRGYAGASYEQYF.

The chain has TRBV12-5 and TRBJ2-1; 7 bases map to TRBD2. The junction had 4 bases not matched to a gene; V was cut back by 4 bases and J by 4 bases. The CDR3 spans 14 residues. Germline CDR1 reads LGHNT; CDR2 reads FRNRAP. The CDR3 spells CASGWEGSYNEQFF. CDR3 DNA sequence: TGTGCTAGTGGTTGGGAGGGATCGTACAATGAGCAGTTCTTC.

This rearrangement joins TRBV6-1 to TRBJ1-6; 9 bases fit TRBD1. The CDR3 sequence is 15 residues long. Trimming took 5 bases from V and 6 from J; bases not matched to a gene: 5. Germline-derived CDR1 and CDR2 are MNHNS and SASEGT. For the CDR3, the DNA is TGTGCCAGCAGTCGGGACAGGGCTCTTAATTCACCCCTCCACTTT. Its protein is CASSRDRALNSPLHF.

This chain links TRBV20-1 with TRBJ1-2; D is unresolved. V shed 7 bases and J shed 0 bases, with 6 bases lying between them. Germline V lookup: CDR1 DFQATT, CDR2 SNEGSKA (reference sequence). The CDR3 is made up of 11 amino acids. The DNA for the CDR3 is TGCAGTGGTATCACTAACTATGGCTACACCTTC. It encodes CSGITNYGYTF.

The chain carries TRBV10-3 and TRBJ2-7; tentatively, D is TRBD1 (6 bases). Trimming pared 6 bases from V and 5 bases from J, leaving 11 bases between. The CDR3 totals 12 residues. Germline CDR1 reads ENHRY; CDR2 reads SYGVKD. As DNA, the CDR3 is TGTGCCATCAGGAATACAGGGAACGAGCAGTACTTC. Translation gives CAIRNTGNEQYF.

With regard to this clone: The junction differs from germline at one of its ends, possibly a read error. The V call is TRBV7-7, the J call TRBJ2-5; perhaps TRBD1 as D (6 bases). CDR1 SSHAT and CDR2 FNYEAQ come from the germline V gene (reference sequence). This CDR3 contains 14 residues. CDR3 coding DNA: TGTGCTAGCAGCCCCGGACAGTCGCAAGAGACCCAGTACTTC. This translates into CASSPGQSQETQYF.